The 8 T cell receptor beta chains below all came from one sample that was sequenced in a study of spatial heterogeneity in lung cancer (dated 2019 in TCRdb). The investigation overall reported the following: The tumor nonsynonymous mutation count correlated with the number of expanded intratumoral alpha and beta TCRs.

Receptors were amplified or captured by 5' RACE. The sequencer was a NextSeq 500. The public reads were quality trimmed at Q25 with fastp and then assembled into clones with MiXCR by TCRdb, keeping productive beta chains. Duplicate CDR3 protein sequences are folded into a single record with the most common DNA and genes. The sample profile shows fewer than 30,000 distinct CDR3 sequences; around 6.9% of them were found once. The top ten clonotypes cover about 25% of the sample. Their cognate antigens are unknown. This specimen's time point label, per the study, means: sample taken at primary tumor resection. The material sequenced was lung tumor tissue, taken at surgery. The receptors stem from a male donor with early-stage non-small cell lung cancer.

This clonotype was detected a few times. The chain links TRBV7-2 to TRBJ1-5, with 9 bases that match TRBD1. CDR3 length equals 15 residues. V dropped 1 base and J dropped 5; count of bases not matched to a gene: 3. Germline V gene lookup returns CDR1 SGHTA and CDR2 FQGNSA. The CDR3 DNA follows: TGTGCCAGCAGCTTAGAAGGACAGGGGTATCAGCCCCAGCATTTT. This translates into CASSLEGQGYQPQHF.

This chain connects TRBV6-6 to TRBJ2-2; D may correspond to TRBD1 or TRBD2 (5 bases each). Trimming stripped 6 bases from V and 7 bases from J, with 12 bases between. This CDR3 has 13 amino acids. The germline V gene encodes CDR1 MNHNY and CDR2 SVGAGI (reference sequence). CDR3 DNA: TGTGCCAGCAGCAACGGGGCGGGCGGGGAGCTGTTTTTT. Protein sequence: CASSNGAGGELFF.

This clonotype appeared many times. CDR3 residues: CASSQDARGLGYTF. In DNA, the CDR3 is TGTGCCAGCAGCCAAGACGCCAGGGGGCTCGGCTACACCTTC. The rearrangement links TRBV3-1 to TRBJ1-2; 8 positions match TRBD1. The CDR3 runs to 14 residues. The germline V gene encodes CDR1 LGHDT and CDR2 YNNKEL (reference sequence). The V gene end was trimmed by 0 bases and the J gene end by 8 bases; junction bases not matched to a gene: 5.

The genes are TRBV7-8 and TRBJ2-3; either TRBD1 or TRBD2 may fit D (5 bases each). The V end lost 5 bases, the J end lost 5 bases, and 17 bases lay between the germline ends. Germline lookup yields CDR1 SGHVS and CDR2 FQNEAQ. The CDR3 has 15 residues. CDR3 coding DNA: TGTGCCAGCAGCCGCCTCAGGGAGAGGGGAGATACGCAGTATTTT. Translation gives CASSRLRERGDTQYF.

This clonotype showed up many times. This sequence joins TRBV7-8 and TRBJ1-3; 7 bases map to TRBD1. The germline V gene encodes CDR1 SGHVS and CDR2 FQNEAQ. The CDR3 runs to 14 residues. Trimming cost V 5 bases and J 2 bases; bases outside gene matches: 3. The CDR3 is CASSDGTAGNTIYF. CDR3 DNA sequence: TGTGCCAGCAGCGACGGGACAGCTGGAAACACCATATATTTT. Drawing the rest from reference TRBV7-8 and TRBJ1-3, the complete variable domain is GAGVSQSPRYKVAKRGQDVALRCDPISGHVSLFWYQQALGQGPEFLTYFQNEAQLDKSGLPSDRFFAERPEGSVSTLKIQRTQQEDSAVYLCASSDGTAGNTIYFGEGSWLTVV.

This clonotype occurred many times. In DNA, the CDR3 is TGTGCCAGCACCCCTAGCGGCATGTGGGAGACCCAGTACTTC. This translates into CASTPSGMWETQYF. The V gene is TRBV28, the J gene TRBJ2-5, with TRBD2 matching over 7 bases. CDR1 is MDHEN and CDR2 is SYDVKM in the germline V gene. V was clipped by 7 bases and J by 5 bases; unmatched bases: 10. This CDR3 is built from 14 residues.

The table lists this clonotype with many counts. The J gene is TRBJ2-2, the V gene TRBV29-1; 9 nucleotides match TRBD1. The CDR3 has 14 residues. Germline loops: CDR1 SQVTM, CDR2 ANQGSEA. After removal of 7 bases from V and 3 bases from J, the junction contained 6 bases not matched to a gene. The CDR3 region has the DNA TGCAGCGACCCCGGGACAGGGTACACCGGGGAGCTGTTTTTT. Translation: CSDPGTGYTGELFF.

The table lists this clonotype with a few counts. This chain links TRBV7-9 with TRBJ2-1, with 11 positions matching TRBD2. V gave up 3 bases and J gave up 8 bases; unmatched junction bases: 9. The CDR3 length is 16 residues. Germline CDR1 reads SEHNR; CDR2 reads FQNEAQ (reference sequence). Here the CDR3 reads CASSFRSGGASDEQFF. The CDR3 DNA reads TGTGCCAGCAGCTTCCGTAGCGGGGGGGCCTCGGATGAGCAGTTCTTC. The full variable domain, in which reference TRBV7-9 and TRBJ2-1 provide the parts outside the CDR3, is DTGVSQNPRHKITKRGQNVTFRCDPISEHNRLYWYRQTLGQGPEFLTYFQNEAQLEKSRLLSDRFSAERPKGSFSTLEIQRTEQGDSAMYLCASSFRSGGASDEQFFGPGTRLTVL.